This T cell receptor (beta chain) was recovered during a study of T cell repertoires in cytomegalovirus infection. Study summary: HLA-B-restricted CMV epitopes that are well studied were used alongside recently identified HLA-C-restricted ones. Broader study findings: Ex vivo, HLA-C-restricted CMV-specific TCR beta clonotypes prevailed over the rest of the response. Accumulated public TCR beta family frequency recognized individuals carrying CMV together with the relevant HLA.

This clonotype was observed a few times. What it binds is unknown. MiXCR was run by TCRdb on the reads, yielding one entry per CDR3 protein. The data hold 800,000 to 950,000 distinct CDR3 sequences, with 30% to 35% observed a single time. V dropped 5 bases and J dropped 0 bases, with 14 bases sitting between them. In germline, CDR1 is SGHDN, CDR2 FVKESK. The CDR3 has 17 residues. The sequenced sample was cultured CD8+ T cells from PBMCs, obtained from culture after CMV antigen stimulation. The clonotype originates from a human donor in good health (CMV status not recorded). Some clones in this sample may be carry-over from other donors' samples. The chain links TRBV14 to TRBJ1-6, with D possibly TRBD1 on 6 matching bases. The CDR3 bases are TGTGCCAGCAGCTTCGGACAGACAGGCTCCTATAATTCACCCCTCCACTTT. Encoded protein: CASSFGQTGSYNSPLHF.